This TCR beta chain was captured in a study of blood T cell repertoires in COVID-19. Study details: T cells, B-cell-depleted T cells, or PBMCs supplied cDNA or gDNA.

Followed longitudinally, the Seattle patients had been enrolled during active infection. Profiled with immunoSEQ multiplex PCR; TCRdb holds only in-frame clones, not every one. Of some 310,000 clones detected, nearly 90% appear once; the ten largest clones hold about 1%. Unmatched junction bases numbered 13, after V lost 2 bases and J lost 4 bases. The CDR3 sequence is 18 residues long. Looked up from germline, CDR1 is SGHAT and CDR2 is FQNNGV. This receptor was identified in a middle-aged woman with COVID-19, enrolled during active disease. The sample was peripheral blood. This chain connects TRBV11-2 to TRBJ2-5, with TRBD2 matching 10 bases. CDR3 sequence: CASSLNRASGSGGETQYF. The CDR3, as DNA: TGTGCCAGCAGCTTAAATCGGGCTAGCGGGAGTGGAGGAGAGACCCAGTACTTC.